Following are 9 T cell receptor beta chains from one sample sequenced in a study of T cells in women clearing cervical HPV infection (dated by TCRdb to 2016 to 2019). Library preparation was by the immunoSEQ multiplex PCR assay. Here the immuneACCESS table is served through TCRdb, limited to in-frame sequences with V and J called. Missing clones are a known gap in these copies; in checked studies unresolved V genes cover under half, and the rest lacks a known reason. The sample's table covers some 30,000 clones. The ten biggest clones cover 4% to 5% of the sample. Sequencing was carried out using blood buffy coat. The receptor set was obtained from a woman aged 18-70 years with a cervical HPV16 infection that either progressed to CIN3+ or cleared (not recorded which).

As to this clone: The CDR3 end is not reached by the read, which stops 3 residues before it; the germline J gene fills it in. The rearrangement joins TRBV2 to TRBJ1-2; D gene uncertain. CDR3 size: 14 residues. V lost 3 bases and J 2 bases, leaving 10 bases between the germline ends. Germline V gene lookup returns CDR1 SNHLY and CDR2 FYNNEI. CDR3 bases read: TGTGCCAGCAGTGAGATGGGCCAGAACTATGGC. This encodes CASSEMGQNYG. The whole CDR3 region reads CASSEMGQNYGYTF.

To note about this clone: The DNA ends 3 residues before the CDR3 does, and the rest of the CDR3 is filled in from the germline J gene. This chain connects TRBV14 to TRBJ2-7; 7 nucleotides match TRBD1. The J segment lost 6 bases and the V segment lost 4 bases, leaving 12 bases of the junction unmatched. This CDR3 is 15 amino acids long. CDR1 and CDR2 from the germline V gene are SGHDN and FVKESK. CDR3 residues: CASSRLTGYDREQYF. The DNA read from the CDR3 is TGTGCCAGCAGCCGCCTGACAGGGTATGATCGCGAG.

For this clone: Read data end 3 residues before the CDR3 end; the end is taken from the germline J gene. The J gene is TRBJ2-1, the V gene TRBV5-6; tentatively, D is TRBD2 (5 bases). The V end lost 2 bases, the J end lost 7 bases, and 10 bases lay between the germline ends. Germline values: CDR1 SGHDT, CDR2 YYEEEE. This CDR3 is 13 amino acids long. This chain's CDR3 is CASSFATGNEQFF. The covered CDR3 bases are TGTGCCAGCAGCTTCGCGACGGGGAATGAG.

A note on this clone: Read data end 3 residues before the CDR3 end; the end is taken from the germline J gene. V usage is TRBV7-2 and J usage is TRBJ2-5; no clear D. The CDR3 has 12 amino acids. The V end was cut by 1 base, the J end by 4 bases, with 4 bases between. Germline assignment: CDR1 SGHTA and CDR2 FQGNSA. The CDR3 loop reads CASSLVIETQYF. The sequenced part of the CDR3 DNA is TGTGCCAGCAGCTTAGTTATAGAGACC. Full variable domain (missing parts from reference TRBV7-2 and TRBJ2-5): GAGVSQSPSNKVTEKGKDVELRCDPISGHTALYWYRQSLGQGLEFLIYFQGNSAPDKSGLPSDRFSAERTGGSVSTLTIQRTQQEDSAVYLCASSLVIETQYFGPGTRLLVL.

Note on this clone: The read terminates 3 residues ahead of where the CDR3 ends, so the germline J gene completes it. The V call is TRBV12-3 or TRBV12-4, the J call TRBJ2-6; TRBD1 matches at 7 bases. There are 16 residues in the CDR3. Germline trimming cut 6 bases from V and 2 bases from J; bases unmatched to any gene: 7. The sequenced CDR3 bases are TGTGCCAGCAGGCGACAGGGTTTAACTGGGGCCAACGTC. It specifies CASRRQGLTGANV. The whole CDR3 protein reads CASRRQGLTGANVLTF.

As concerns this clone: From the germline J gene comes the end of the CDR3, since the read stops 3 residues before it. The chain recombines TRBV5-1 with TRBJ1-1; TRBD1 is a possible D gene (5 bases). The germline V and J ends were trimmed by 4 bases and 4 bases, with 11 bases remaining between them. Per germline, CDR1 SGHRS and CDR2 YFSETQ. The CDR3 runs to 13 residues. CDR3 in amino acids: CASSSVGGTEAFF. The CDR3 bases that were read are TGCGCCAGCAGCAGCGTCGGGGGCACTGAA.

In the case of this clone: The read finishes 3 residues shy of the CDR3 end, and the germline J gene is used to complete it. The V gene is TRBV10-3, the J gene TRBJ2-7; 10 bases match TRBD2. The CDR3 covers 16 residues. Germline CDR1 reads ENHRY; CDR2 reads SYGVKD. The V gene end was trimmed by 3 bases and the J gene end by 1 base; junction bases not matched to a gene: 6. Partial CDR3 DNA: TGTGCCATCAGTGATCAGGGGACTAGCGCATCCTACGAG. This codes for CAISDQGTSASYE. The CDR3, in full, reads CAISDQGTSASYEQYF.

Comment on this clone: The CDR3 extends 3 residues past the end of the read, so its final part is completed from the germline J gene. This chain connects TRBV18 to TRBJ1-1; 8 bases are a match to TRBD1. Trimming took 4 bases from V and 4 from J; bases not matched to a gene: 5. This CDR3 region has 14 residues. Germline lookup yields CDR1 KGHSH and CDR2 LQKENI. The CDR3 region is CASSQDREGTEAFF. CDR3 bases read: TGTGCCAGCTCACAGGACAGGGAGGGCACTGAA.

With respect to this clone: The CDR3 extends 3 residues past the end of the read, so its final part is completed from the germline J gene. This chain connects TRBV20-1 to TRBJ2-7; D unclear. Germline V gene sequence: CDR1 DFQATT, CDR2 SNEGSKA (reference sequence). The CDR3 length is 13 residues. V lost 0 bases and J 2 bases, leaving 8 bases between the germline ends. The sequenced part of the CDR3 DNA is TGCAGTGCTAGAGATCCGGTGACCTACGAG. Residues: CSARDPVTYE. The whole CDR3 region reads CSARDPVTYEQYF.